This passage covers 27 T cell receptor beta chains from one sample sequenced in a study of T cells in Graves' hyperthyroidism and ophthalmopathy. TCR beta CDR3 regions were amplified from RNA. RT-PCR in the first round (using the HTBI primer set) targeted the TCR CDR3. One entry per CDR3 protein results from TCRdb running MiXCR on the multiplex PCR reads. The sample shows 700,000 or so distinct CDR3 sequences, about 15% of them seen only once. The material sequenced was blood. The receptors come from a man younger than 30 with Graves' hyperthyroidism.

This rearrangement joins TRBV27 to TRBJ1-1; tentatively, D is TRBD1 (5 bases). V was pared by 7 bases and J by 1 base, with 16 bases between. Germline V CDR1 and CDR2: MNHEY, SMNVEV (reference sequence). The CDR3 is 15 residues long. Written as DNA, the CDR3 is TGTGCCAGCACCAACCGGGGGGGGGGGAACACTGAAGCTTTCTTT. It codes for CASTNRGGGNTEAFF.

This clonotype was counted between two and nine times. The rearrangement joins TRBV20-1 to TRBJ1-5, with D tentatively TRBD1 (5 bases). The CDR3 covers 16 residues. Germline loops: CDR1 DFQATT, CDR2 SNEGSKA (reference sequence). V lost 0 bases and J 2 bases, leaving 14 bases between the germline ends. The CDR3 region has the DNA TGCAGTGCTAGAGATAGCCAGGCCAGGGGCAATCAGCCCCAGCATTTT. It translates to CSARDSQARGNQPQHF.

The chain employs TRBV10-3 and TRBJ2-1, with D unresolved. The V gene's germline CDR1 is ENHRY and CDR2 SYGVKD. Trimming pared 8 bases from V and 0 bases from J, leaving 8 bases between. There are 13 residues in the CDR3. The CDR3 nucleotides read TGTGCCATCGCCGACAACTCCTACAATGAGCAGTTCTTC. Its protein is CAIADNSYNEQFF.

This clonotype was detected many times. V usage is TRBV6-1 and J usage is TRBJ2-5; a weak D match, TRBD1 (5 bases). The ends were cut back, 8 bases at V and 0 bases at J, with 10 bases in the middle. This CDR3 is built from 13 residues. The germline gives CDR1 MNHNS, CDR2 SASEGT. This CDR3 is CASLLDNQETQYF. For the CDR3, the DNA is TGTGCCAGCCTTCTGGACAACCAAGAGACCCAGTACTTC.

A few counts support this clonotype. This chain links TRBV3-1 with TRBJ2-1, with TRBD2 matching over 11 bases. Looked up from germline, CDR1 is LGHDT and CDR2 is YNNKEL (reference sequence). This CDR3 comprises 20 residues. The trim removed 6 bases at V and 0 bases at J, leaving 16 bases unmatched. The CDR3 nucleotides read TGTGCCAGCAGTACGATCGCGACTAGCGGGATCTTATACTCCTACAATGAGCAGTTCTTC. This encodes CASSTIATSGILYSYNEQFF.

This clonotype was found many times. CDR3 in DNA: TGTGCCAGCAGCCTACAGGGTTTAGAGCAGTTCTTC. It encodes CASSLQGLEQFF. The chain has TRBV11-2 and TRBJ2-1; TRBD1 might be the D (6 bases). The V gene's germline CDR1 is SGHAT and CDR2 FQNNGV. The CDR3 runs to 12 residues. Trimming removed 5 bases from V and 10 bases from J, with 12 bases in between.

This clonotype came up many times. The chain joins TRBV28 to TRBJ2-5; D possibly corresponds to TRBD2 (6 bases). The length of the CDR3 is 16 residues. Germline V gene sequence: CDR1 MDHEN, CDR2 SYDVKM. Trimming left V 4 bases short and J 4 bases short, with 19 bases between. The CDR3 protein is CASSSKWVEGPETQYF. Here the CDR3 DNA reads TGTGCCAGCAGTTCCAAATGGGTGGAGGGCCCAGAGACCCAGTACTTC.

This chain joins TRBV15 and TRBJ2-5, with D perhaps matching TRBD2 (6 bases). The CDR3 consists of 15 residues. Germline loops: CDR1 LNHNV, CDR2 YYDKDF (reference sequence). V lost 5 bases to trimming and J lost 5 bases, with 18 bases between them. This CDR3 is CATSDRERRRETQYF. In nucleotides, the CDR3 is TGTGCCACCAGCGACCGGGAGCGGAGACGGGAGACCCAGTACTTC.

This clonotype was observed at least ten times. V is TRBV11-3 and J is TRBJ2-1; TRBD2 agrees at 14 bases. The V gene end was trimmed by 4 bases and the J gene end by 0 bases; junction bases not matched to a gene: 14. This CDR3 has 21 residues. CDR1 is SGHNT and CDR2 is YENEEA in the germline V gene. CDR3 nucleotide sequence: TGTGCCAGCAGCTCCCCCGGACCGGGACTAGCGGGGGTCAGCTCCTACAATGAGCAGTTCTTC. Protein: CASSSPGPGLAGVSSYNEQFF.

The chain joins TRBV29-1 to TRBJ2-1, with D hard to call. V lost 3 bases, J lost 6 bases, and 6 bases lay in between. CDR3 length: 11 amino acids. Germline lookup yields CDR1 SQVTM and CDR2 ANQGSEA. The CDR3 reads CSVDNSNEQFF. The DNA for the CDR3 is TGCAGCGTTGACAACAGCAATGAGCAGTTCTTC.

The V gene is TRBV12-5, the J gene TRBJ2-5, with 11 bases identical to TRBD1. The CDR3 sequence is 16 residues long. The germline CDR1 and CDR2 sequences are LGHNT and FRNRAP. The junction had 4 bases not matched to a gene; V was cut back by 0 bases and J by 4 bases. CDR3 residues: CASGLVLGTGGETQYF. Here the CDR3 DNA reads TGTGCTAGTGGTTTGGTACTGGGGACAGGGGGAGAGACCCAGTACTTC.

This clonotype has ten or more counts. This chain links TRBV2 with TRBJ1-2, with a weak D call TRBD1 (5 bases). V lost 4 bases, J lost 4 bases, and 13 bases lay in between. The CDR3 sequence is 14 residues long. The V gene's germline CDR1 is SNHLY and CDR2 FYNNEI. The CDR3 region is CASSAYRGSYGYTF. The CDR3 DNA sequence: TGTGCCAGCAGTGCCTATCGGGGCTCCTATGGCTACACCTTC.

This clonotype was seen repeatedly, ten times or more. This chain links TRBV11-2 with TRBJ2-1, with 12 bases aligning to TRBD1. V lost 3 bases and J lost 7; bases outside the gene matches: 7. Germline CDR1 reads SGHAT; CDR2 reads FQNNGV. This CDR3 has 16 residues. CDR3 DNA: TGTGCCAGCAGCTTCCGGGACAGGGGGCCTCTAAATGAGCAGTTCTTC. This gives the protein CASSFRDRGPLNEQFF.

The table lists this clonotype with many counts. V is TRBV29-1 and J is TRBJ2-2; D is unresolved. The ends were cut back, 3 bases at V and 8 bases at J, with 13 bases in the middle. The germline CDR1 and CDR2 sequences are SQVTM and ANQGSEA. The CDR3 consists of 13 residues. CDR3 DNA: TGCAGCGTTGAGTCAGCTCTCCGGGGGGAGCTGTTTTTT. Protein: CSVESALRGELFF.

In its sample, this clonotype was seen once. This chain uses TRBV9 with TRBJ2-5; the D gene is possibly TRBD2 (5 bases). The CDR3 totals 14 residues. The V end was cut by 0 bases, the J end by 5 bases, with 11 bases between. CDR1 and CDR2 (germline): SGDLS, YYNGEE. As DNA, the CDR3 is TGTGCCAGCAGCGTAGATTGGGCTAGCGAGACCCAGTACTTC. Amino acid sequence: CASSVDWASETQYF. Full variable domain (outside the CDR3, taken from reference TRBV9 and TRBJ2-5): DSGVTQTPKHLITATGQRVTLRCSPRSGDLSVYWYQQSLDQGLQFLIQYYNGEERAKGNILERFSAQQFPDLHSELNLSSLELGDSALYFCASSVDWASETQYFGPGTRLLVL.

CDR3 amino acids: CASSPVMTSGSSYEQYF. The CDR3 DNA sequence: TGTGCCAGCAGCCCCGTTATGACTAGCGGGTCTTCCTACGAGCAGTACTTC. The chain has TRBV12-3 or TRBV12-4 and TRBJ2-7, with 10 positions matching TRBD2. The CDR3 loop spans 17 amino acids. V lost 6 bases and J lost 1; bases outside the gene matches: 12.

This clonotype has just a few counts. The V and J genes are TRBV7-2 and TRBJ2-7, with 8 bases that match TRBD1. The CDR3 runs 16 residues. The V gene end was trimmed by 5 bases and the J gene end by 6 bases; junction bases not matched to a gene: 15. The germline CDR1 and CDR2 sequences are SGHTA and FQGNSA. The CDR3 DNA reads as TGTGCCAGCAGCCCCCCCGGGACAGGAGTACTGAGCGAGCAGTACTTC. The encoded protein is CASSPPGTGVLSEQYF.

This clonotype occurred many times. The chain uses TRBV7-2 and TRBJ2-5, with 7 bases matching TRBD1. CDR3 length: 14 amino acids. V lost 4 bases and J lost 5; bases outside the gene matches: 7. From germline, CDR1 is SGHTA and CDR2 FQGNSA. As DNA, the CDR3 is TGTGCCAGCAGCTCCCGACAGGGTTTTGAGACCCAGTACTTC. Its protein is CASSSRQGFETQYF.

This clonotype showed up just a few times. CDR3 residues: CASSEAAGLGAHNEQFF. In nucleotides, the CDR3 is TGTGCCAGCAGTGAAGCAGCCGGACTAGGGGCCCACAATGAGCAGTTCTTC. The chain combines TRBV6-1 with TRBJ2-1, with 7 bases matching TRBD2. V was clipped by 0 bases and J by 5 bases; unmatched bases: 10. The CDR3 runs to 17 residues. Germline CDR1 is MNHNS and CDR2 is SASEGT.

The table lists this clonotype with many counts. The CDR3 loop reads CASGPQGAVYEQYF. The CDR3 bases are TGTGCCAGCGGCCCACAGGGGGCCGTCTACGAGCAGTACTTC. The chain couples TRBV27 to TRBJ2-7; 9 bases match TRBD1. With 8 bases clipped from V and 3 bases from J, the junction kept 8 bases outside the gene matches. The CDR3 runs 14 residues. Germline CDR1 reads MNHEY; CDR2 reads SMNVEV (reference sequence).

This clonotype has a count of ten or more. This sequence joins TRBV2 and TRBJ2-1; 7 bases line up with TRBD1. Trimming cost V 5 bases and J 7 bases; bases outside gene matches: 11. From germline, CDR1 is SNHLY and CDR2 FYNNEI. CDR3 length equals 15 residues. DNA for the CDR3: TGTGCCAGCAGTTTAGACAGGGAACCTATGAATGAGCAGTTCTTC. Amino acids: CASSLDREPMNEQFF.

The sample holds many counts of this clonotype. This rearrangement joins TRBV2 to TRBJ1-6; weak D call: TRBD1 (5 bases). The ends were cut back, 8 bases at V and 4 bases at J, with 12 bases in the middle. This CDR3 is built from 14 residues. CDR1 is SNHLY and CDR2 is FYNNEI in the germline V gene. This CDR3 reads CASHQAGYNSPLHF. The CDR3 DNA reads TGTGCCAGCCACCAGGCAGGGTATAATTCACCCCTCCACTTT.

The chain couples TRBV7-9 to TRBJ2-5; possibly TRBD1 for D (5 bases). The CDR3 consists of 15 residues. Germline V gene data show CDR1 as SEHNR and CDR2 as FQNEAQ (reference sequence). Deletions cut 4 bases from V and 4 bases from J, with 16 bases between. The CDR3 region is CASSSGPGKGETQYF. The CDR3 nucleotides read TGTGCCAGCAGCTCCGGTCCAGGGAAGGGAGAGACCCAGTACTTC. The complete variable domain, with remaining parts taken from reference TRBV7-9 and TRBJ2-5, reads DTGVSQNPRHKITKRGQNVTFRCDPISEHNRLYWYRQTLGQGPEFLTYFQNEAQLEKSRLLSDRFSAERPKGSFSTLEIQRTEQGDSAMYLCASSSGPGKGETQYFGPGTRLLVL.

This clonotype appeared many times. The genes are TRBV29-1 and TRBJ1-2, with 7 bases matching TRBD1. V gave up 5 bases and J gave up 4 bases; unmatched junction bases: 16. The CDR3 consists of 16 residues. Germline V gene lookup returns CDR1 SQVTM and CDR2 ANQGSEA. The DNA of the CDR3 is TGCAGCGTTAATAGGCAGGGGGGGAGTACAAGCTATGGCTACACCTTC. This gives the protein CSVNRQGGSTSYGYTF.

The chain employs TRBV6-1 and TRBJ1-1; D remains unclear. Germline V gene lookup returns CDR1 MNHNS and CDR2 SASEGT. Trimming pared 5 bases from V and 10 bases from J, leaving 14 bases between. The CDR3 spans 12 residues. This chain's CDR3 is CASSLWTRPAFF. CDR3 DNA: TGTGCCAGCAGTCTCTGGACCCGCCCAGCTTTCTTT.

This clonotype was counted many times. V is TRBV30 and J is TRBJ2-3; TRBD1 agrees at 12 bases. Germline CDR1 reads GTSNPN; CDR2 reads SVGIG (reference sequence). The CDR3 consists of 20 residues. Trimming at V came to 4 bases and at J to 0 bases, leaving 17 bases not matched to a gene. Here the CDR3 DNA reads TGTGCCTGGACGAACCGGGACAGGGGGCTGGTATTCGGAAGCACAGATACGCAGTATTTT. This gives the protein CAWTNRDRGLVFGSTDTQYF.

In this sample, this clonotype turned up many times. The V call is TRBV28, the J call TRBJ2-3; TRBD2 aligns across 8 bases. This CDR3 comprises 15 residues. With 3 bases clipped from V and 4 bases from J, the junction kept 6 bases outside the gene matches. Looked up from germline, CDR1 is MDHEN and CDR2 is SYDVKM. CDR3 nucleotides: TGTGCCAGCAGTTTTAGCGGGACGGCCTCAGATACGCAGTATTTT. Its protein is CASSFSGTASDTQYF.